Presented here are 20 T cell receptor beta chains from one specimen sequenced in a study of technical replicates of blood from several donors. Only in-frame clones appear in the TCRdb table, and some are missing; sequencing was by immunoSEQ multiplex PCR. The sample shows about 93,000 clones, 95% of them seen only once. Sequenced: T cells isolated from PBMCs. The source of these receptors is a human donor in good health.

The chain recombines TRBV11-3 with TRBJ2-7, with D hard to call. CDR1 is SGHNT, CDR2 YENEEA, per germline. CDR3 size: 13 residues. With 4 bases removed from V and 5 bases from J, the gap between germline ends came to 12 bases. CDR3 sequence (DNA): TGTGCCAGCAGCTCCTCCGGAGCCGACGAGCAGTACTTC. Its protein product is CASSSSGADEQYF.

This clone occurred once. The rearrangement links TRBV29-1 to TRBJ2-5, with a possible D match to TRBD2 (5 bases). The CDR3 is 13 residues long. Germline V CDR1 and CDR2: SQVTM, ANQGSEA. The CDR3 bases are TGCACCATTATAGGAGGACGCGAAGAGACCCAGTACTTC. Translated, it gives CTIIGGREETQYF.

The J gene is TRBJ1-1, the V gene TRBV11-2; TRBD1 is a possible D gene (5 bases). The V gene lost 5 bases and the J gene lost 5 bases, with 18 bases spanning the gap. CDR1 and CDR2 from the germline V gene are SGHAT and FQNNGV. The CDR3 has 15 amino acids. CDR3 protein: CASSLTRTGGTEAFF. The CDR3 DNA follows: TGTGCCAGCAGCCTGACAAGGACCGGGGGAACTGAAGCTTTCTTT.

Only one count was recorded for this clone. This rearrangement joins TRBV19 to TRBJ1-2; 10 positions match TRBD1. The CDR3 sequence is 17 residues long. With V trimmed by 2 bases and J by 6 bases, 12 bases remained unmatched. Germline CDR1 LNHDA, CDR2 SQIVND (reference sequence). This chain's CDR3 is CASSILLMTGGVNGYTF. Here the CDR3 DNA reads TGTGCCAGTAGTATATTGCTGATGACAGGGGGCGTGAATGGCTACACCTTC.

The chain employs TRBV4-1 and TRBJ1-5, with TRBD1 matching over 9 bases. Germline CDR1 reads MGHRA; CDR2 reads YSYEKL. The CDR3 runs 15 residues. With 4 bases clipped from V and 2 bases from J, the junction kept 3 bases outside the gene matches. The CDR3 sequence: CASSPRTGGNQPQHF. DNA of the CDR3: TGCGCCAGCAGCCCCCGGACAGGGGGCAATCAGCCCCAGCATTTT.

The chain uses TRBV19 and TRBJ1-1; TRBD1 aligns across 8 bases. Germline V lookup: CDR1 LNHDA, CDR2 SQIVND (reference sequence). The ends lost 4 bases at V and 3 bases at J; junction bases unmatched: 4. The CDR3 spans 14 residues. CDR3 residues: CASSNRQGYTEAFF. The DNA for the CDR3 is TGTGCCAGTAGTAATCGACAGGGGTACACTGAAGCTTTCTTT.

V and J are TRBV7-2 and TRBJ2-7; 8 bases align to TRBD1. CDR3 size: 16 residues. V trimming: 6 bases; J trimming: 3 bases; junction bases outside the gene matches: 13. Germline CDR1 reads SGHTA; CDR2 reads FQGNSA. CDR3 sequence: CASRANNRGDFYEQYF. The CDR3 DNA follows: TGTGCCAGCAGGGCTAATAACAGGGGGGATTTCTACGAGCAGTACTTC. The full variable domain, with the rest looked up from reference TRBV7-2 and TRBJ2-7, is GAGVSQSPSNKVTEKGKDVELRCDPISGHTALYWYRQSLGQGLEFLIYFQGNSAPDKSGLPSDRFSAERTGGSVSTLTIQRTQQEDSAVYLCASRANNRGDFYEQYFGPGTRLTVT.

The V gene is TRBV9, the J gene TRBJ1-4; 7 bases match TRBD1. The CDR3 sequence is 15 residues long. J gave up 6 bases and V 0 bases, and 5 bases lay outside the gene matches. Per the germline V gene, CDR1 is SGDLS and CDR2 is YYNGEE. CDR3 amino acids: CASSVARTGDEKLFF. The DNA for the CDR3 is TGTGCCAGCAGCGTAGCCCGAACAGGGGATGAAAAACTGTTTTTT.

The chain carries TRBV19 and TRBJ1-2; D possibly corresponds to TRBD1 (5 bases). The length of the CDR3 is 15 residues. Germline V lookup: CDR1 LNHDA, CDR2 SQIVND (reference sequence). Trimming took off 3 bases at V and 3 bases at J, with 14 bases between the two ends. The CDR3 here is CASSIQDTPYYGYTF. CDR3 sequence (DNA): TGTGCCAGTAGTATTCAGGACACACCCTACTATGGCTACACCTTC.

The chain uses TRBV18 and TRBJ2-5, with a possible D match to TRBD2 (5 bases). Between the trimmed V and J ends, which lost 1 base and 4 bases, there was a span of 10 bases. Germline V CDR1 and CDR2: KGHSH, LQKENI. The CDR3 has 14 amino acids. This CDR3 is CASSPLSGTETQYF. The DNA of the CDR3 is TGTGCCAGCTCACCACTCAGCGGTACAGAGACCCAGTACTTC.

This chain connects TRBV5-4 to TRBJ1-2, with TRBD1 matching 10 bases. Trimming removed 4 bases from V and 3 bases from J; junction bases left unmatched: 6. The CDR3 is 15 amino acids. Germline V gives CDR1 SGHNT, CDR2 YYREEE (reference sequence). The CDR3 DNA follows: TGTGCCAGCAGCGCTGGGACAGGGGCAGACTATGGCTACACCTTC. It encodes CASSAGTGADYGYTF.

A single count supports this clone. The chain carries TRBV4-1 and TRBJ2-7, with 9 bases that match TRBD1. The CDR3 sequence is 17 residues long. J lost 5 bases, V lost 2 bases, and 13 bases had no gene match. Germline assignment: CDR1 MGHRA and CDR2 YSYEKL. The CDR3 region has the DNA TGCGCCAGCAGCCAATCGAGGCTAGGACAGGGGCCCAACGAGCAGTACTTC. Translated: CASSQSRLGQGPNEQYF.

This chain uses TRBV13 with TRBJ1-4; TRBD1 matches 9 bases. V gave up 5 bases and J gave up 6 bases; unmatched junction bases: 4. The CDR3 totals 14 residues. Germline V gene sequence: CDR1 PRHDT, CDR2 FYEKMQ (reference sequence). The DNA for the CDR3 is TGTGCCAGCAGCCCCAGACAGGGGGATGAAAAACTGTTTTTT. Its protein product is CASSPRQGDEKLFF.

The V gene is TRBV5-1, the J gene TRBJ2-3; 10 bases agree with TRBD2. CDR3 length: 16 amino acids. Germline V lookup: CDR1 SGHRS, CDR2 YFSETQ. After removal of 0 bases from V and 2 bases from J, the junction contained 3 bases not matched to a gene. In DNA form, the CDR3 reads TGCGCCAGCAGCTTGGCTAGCGGGGGAGACACAGATACGCAGTATTTT. This codes for CASSLASGGDTDTQYF. The full variable domain, its missing parts supplied by reference TRBV5-1 and TRBJ2-3, is KAGVTQTPRYLIKTRGQQVTLSCSPISGHRSVSWYQQTPGQGLQFLFEYFSETQRNKGNFPGRFSGRQFSNSRSEMNVSTLELGDSALYLCASSLASGGDTDTQYFGPGTRLTVL.

The rearrangement links TRBV2 to TRBJ1-3; TRBD1 might be the D (5 bases). The CDR3 loop spans 15 amino acids. V lost 6 bases and J 2 bases, leaving 14 bases between the germline ends. Germline lookup yields CDR1 SNHLY and CDR2 FYNNEI. Here the CDR3 DNA reads TGTGCCAGCAGGCCCTCGGGGGGGGCTGGAAACACCATATATTTT. It encodes CASRPSGGAGNTIYF.

The J gene is TRBJ2-7, the V gene TRBV19; tentative D call: TRBD2 (7 bases). V was clipped by 7 bases and J by 5 bases, with 15 bases between them. This CDR3 is 13 amino acids long. Germline V lookup: CDR1 LNHDA, CDR2 SQIVND (reference sequence). The CDR3 DNA reads as TGTGCCAGTAACCCCACGGGGGGCGACGAGCAGTACTTC. The encoded protein is CASNPTGGDEQYF.

The rearrangement uses TRBV6-5 and TRBJ2-7; D possibly corresponds to TRBD1 (5 bases). The germline gives CDR1 MNHEY, CDR2 SVGAGI. V lost 2 bases to trimming and J lost 6 bases, with 11 bases between them. The CDR3 is made up of 13 amino acids. In DNA, the CDR3 is TGTGCCAGCAGTTACCGCAGGGATAGCGAGCAGTACTTC. Protein sequence: CASSYRRDSEQYF.

The rearrangement uses TRBV6-1 and TRBJ1-2; no firm D call. V lost 3 bases and J 4 bases, leaving 15 bases between the germline ends. Germline CDR1 MNHNS, CDR2 SASEGT. This CDR3 is built from 15 residues. The CDR3 DNA sequence: TGTGCCAGCAGTGAGAAATTGGGCTTTGCCTATGGCTACACCTTC. Translation: CASSEKLGFAYGYTF.

V is TRBV6-5 and J is TRBJ1-2; 10 nucleotides agree with TRBD1. CDR1 is MNHEY and CDR2 is SVGAGI in the germline V gene. Losses at the gene ends were 6 bases for V and 7 bases for J; bases not matched to a gene: 8. This CDR3 region has 14 residues. The CDR3 loop reads CASRDTGQGRGYTF. In DNA, the CDR3 is TGTGCCAGCAGAGATACGGGACAGGGGCGTGGCTACACCTTC.

The chain uses TRBV27 and TRBJ2-7; tentative D call: TRBD1 (6 bases). The CDR3 consists of 15 residues. V lost 4 bases to trimming and J lost 3 bases, with 16 bases between them. The V gene's germline CDR1 is MNHEY and CDR2 SMNVEV (reference sequence). For the CDR3, the DNA is TGTGCCAGCAGTTCCACCGGGACAAGGTTCTACGAGCAGTACTTC. Translation gives CASSSTGTRFYEQYF.